This T cell receptor beta chain was found in a study of T cell changes during pregnancy in multiple sclerosis. Some clones are missing from TCRdb's copy, which holds only in-frame ones; the method was immunoSEQ multiplex PCR. Here the sample spans tens of thousands of clones, roughly 90% being singletons. V lost 4 bases to trimming and J lost 10 bases; unmatched junction nucleotides: 9. The CDR3 is made up of 14 amino acids. Germline CDR1 is SGHTA and CDR2 is FQGNSA. The sequenced sample was CD4+ T cells from peripheral blood mononuclear cells, obtained after pregnancy. This TCR came from a female donor with multiple sclerosis, enrolled in a pregnancy study. The genes are TRBV7-2 and TRBJ2-1; TRBD1 agrees at 8 bases. As DNA, the CDR3 is TGTGCCAGCAGCTCTGGGCCGACAGGGGACGAGCAGTTCTTC. Amino acid sequence: CASSSGPTGDEQFF.